This T cell receptor beta chain originates from a study of blood T cell repertoires in COVID-19. Looking at the study overall: There were acute and convalescent COVID-19 samples, and they came from the United States, Italy and Spain.

Sequencing was performed with immunoSEQ multiplex PCR; in TCRdb, only in-frame clones are kept and a portion is missing. The data hold around 190,000 clones, with 70% to 90% observed a single time. Trimming shortened V by 0 bases and J by 7 bases, and 18 bases separated the two germline ends. The germline V gene has CDR1 ENHRY and CDR2 SYGVKD. The CDR3 runs 16 residues. The chain links TRBV10-3 to TRBJ1-2, with D possibly being TRBD1 (5 bases). This receptor was identified in a man aged 50-60 years with active or convalescent COVID-19. The sequenced sample consisted of peripheral blood. The CDR3 spells CAISESGGFRARGYTF. The CDR3 DNA reads as TGTGCCATCAGTGAGTCGGGGGGATTCAGGGCCCGTGGCTACACCTTC.